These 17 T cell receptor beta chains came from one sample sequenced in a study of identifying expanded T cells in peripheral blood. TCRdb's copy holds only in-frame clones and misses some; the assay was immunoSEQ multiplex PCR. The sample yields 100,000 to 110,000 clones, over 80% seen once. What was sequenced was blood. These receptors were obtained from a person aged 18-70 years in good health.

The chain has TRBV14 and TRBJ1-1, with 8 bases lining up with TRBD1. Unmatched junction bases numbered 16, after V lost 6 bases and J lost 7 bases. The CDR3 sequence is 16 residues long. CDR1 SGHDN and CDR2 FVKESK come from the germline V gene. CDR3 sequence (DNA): TGTGCCAGCAGTCCATACGGCACGGGGACAGGAGGTGAAGCTTTCTTT. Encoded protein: CASSPYGTGTGGEAFF.

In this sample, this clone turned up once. CDR3 sequence reads: CASKEQRFENNEQFF. The CDR3, as DNA: TGTGCCAGCAAAGAACAGAGATTCGAGAACAATGAGCAGTTCTTC. The chain recombines TRBV7-2 with TRBJ2-1; D unresolved. The germline V gene encodes CDR1 SGHTA and CDR2 FQGNSA. Trimming removed 7 bases from V and 5 bases from J, with 18 bases in between. The CDR3 covers 15 residues.

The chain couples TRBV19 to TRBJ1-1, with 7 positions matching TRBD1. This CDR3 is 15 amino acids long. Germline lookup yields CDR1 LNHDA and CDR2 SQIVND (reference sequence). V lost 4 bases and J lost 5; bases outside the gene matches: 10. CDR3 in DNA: TGTGCCAGTAGTAGGGAGGGGGCGAGTATAACTGAAGCTTTCTTT. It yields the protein CASSREGASITEAFF. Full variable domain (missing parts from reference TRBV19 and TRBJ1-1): DGGITQSPKYLFRKEGQNVTLSCEQNLNHDAMYWYRQDPGQGLRLIYYSQIVNDFQKGDIAEGYSVSREKKESFPLTVTSAQKNPTAFYLCASSREGASITEAFFGQGTRLTVV.

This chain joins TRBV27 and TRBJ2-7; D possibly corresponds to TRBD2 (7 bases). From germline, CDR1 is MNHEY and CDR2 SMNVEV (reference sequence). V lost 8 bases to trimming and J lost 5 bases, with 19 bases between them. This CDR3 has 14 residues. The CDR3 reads CASAWEGESNEQYF. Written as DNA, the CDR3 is TGTGCCAGCGCCTGGGAGGGGGAGAGTAACGAGCAGTACTTC.

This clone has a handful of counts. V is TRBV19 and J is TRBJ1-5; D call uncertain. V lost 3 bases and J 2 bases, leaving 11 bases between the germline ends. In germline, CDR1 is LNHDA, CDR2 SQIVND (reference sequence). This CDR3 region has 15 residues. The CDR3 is CASSIWPGGNQPQHF. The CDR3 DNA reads TGTGCCAGTAGTATCTGGCCTGGGGGCAATCAGCCCCAGCATTTT. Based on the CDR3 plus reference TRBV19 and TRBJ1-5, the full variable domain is DGGITQSPKYLFRKEGQNVTLSCEQNLNHDAMYWYRQDPGQGLRLIYYSQIVNDFQKGDIAEGYSVSREKKESFPLTVTSAQKNPTAFYLCASSIWPGGNQPQHFGDGTRLSIL.

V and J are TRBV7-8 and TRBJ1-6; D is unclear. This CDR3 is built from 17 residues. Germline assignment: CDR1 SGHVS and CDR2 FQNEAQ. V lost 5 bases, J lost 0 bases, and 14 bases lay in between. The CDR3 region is CASSLEGIHSYNSPLHF. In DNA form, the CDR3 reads TGTGCCAGCAGCCTAGAAGGGATCCACTCCTATAATTCACCCCTCCACTTT. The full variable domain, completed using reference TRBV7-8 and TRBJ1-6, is GAGVSQSPRYKVAKRGQDVALRCDPISGHVSLFWYQQALGQGPEFLTYFQNEAQLDKSGLPSDRFFAERPEGSVSTLKIQRTQQEDSAVYLCASSLEGIHSYNSPLHFGNGTRLTVT.

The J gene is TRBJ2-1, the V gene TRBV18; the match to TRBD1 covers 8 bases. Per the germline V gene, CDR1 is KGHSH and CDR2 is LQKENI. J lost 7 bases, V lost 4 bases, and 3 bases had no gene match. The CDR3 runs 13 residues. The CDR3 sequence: CASSLTGGNEQFF. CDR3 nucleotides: TGTGCCAGCTCACTTACAGGGGGGAATGAGCAGTTCTTC.

CDR3 in amino acids: CASSPPNQPQHF. DNA of the CDR3: TGTGCCAGCTCACCCCCCAATCAGCCCCAGCATTTT. The chain uses TRBV18 and TRBJ1-5; no reliable D call. The CDR3 totals 12 residues. Deletions cut 3 bases from V and 3 bases from J, with 3 bases between. Germline V gene sequence: CDR1 KGHSH, CDR2 LQKENI.

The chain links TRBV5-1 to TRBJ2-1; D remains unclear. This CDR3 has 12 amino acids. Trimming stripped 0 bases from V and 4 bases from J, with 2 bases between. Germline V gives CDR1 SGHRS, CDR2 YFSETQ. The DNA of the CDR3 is TGCGCCAGCAGCTTGGTTTACAATGAGCAGTTCTTC. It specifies CASSLVYNEQFF. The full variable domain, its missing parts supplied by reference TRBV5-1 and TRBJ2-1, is KAGVTQTPRYLIKTRGQQVTLSCSPISGHRSVSWYQQTPGQGLQFLFEYFSETQRNKGNFPGRFSGRQFSNSRSEMNVSTLELGDSALYLCASSLVYNEQFFGPGTRLTVL.

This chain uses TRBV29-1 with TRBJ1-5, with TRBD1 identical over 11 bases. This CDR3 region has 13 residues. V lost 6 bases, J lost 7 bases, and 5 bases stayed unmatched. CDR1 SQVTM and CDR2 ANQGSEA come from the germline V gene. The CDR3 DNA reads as TGCAGCGTGTCGGGACAGGGGGAACAGCCCCAGCATTTT. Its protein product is CSVSGQGEQPQHF.

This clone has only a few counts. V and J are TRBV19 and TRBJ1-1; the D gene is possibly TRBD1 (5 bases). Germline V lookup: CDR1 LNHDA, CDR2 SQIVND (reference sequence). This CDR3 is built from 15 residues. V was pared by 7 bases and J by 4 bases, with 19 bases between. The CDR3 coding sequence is TGTGCCAGTAATCGGGACCCTGGACTTGGCACTGAAGCTTTCTTT. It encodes CASNRDPGLGTEAFF.

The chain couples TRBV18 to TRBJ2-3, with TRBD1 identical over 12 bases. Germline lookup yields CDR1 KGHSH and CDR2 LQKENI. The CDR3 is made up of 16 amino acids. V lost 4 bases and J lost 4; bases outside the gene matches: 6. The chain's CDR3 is CASSLPGTGGPDTQYF. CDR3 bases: TGTGCCAGCTCACTGCCCGGGACAGGGGGCCCAGATACGCAGTATTTT.

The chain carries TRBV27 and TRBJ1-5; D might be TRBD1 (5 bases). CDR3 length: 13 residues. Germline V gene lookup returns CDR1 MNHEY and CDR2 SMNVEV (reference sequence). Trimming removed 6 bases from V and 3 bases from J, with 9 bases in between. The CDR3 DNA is TGTGCCAGCAGCCTGACAGCCAATCAGCCCCAGCATTTT. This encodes CASSLTANQPQHF.

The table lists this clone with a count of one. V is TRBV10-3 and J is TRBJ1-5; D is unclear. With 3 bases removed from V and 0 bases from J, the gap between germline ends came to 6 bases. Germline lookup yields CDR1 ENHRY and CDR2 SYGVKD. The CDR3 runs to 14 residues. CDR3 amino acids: CAISDLNSNQPQHF. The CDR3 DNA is TGTGCCATCAGTGACCTGAATAGCAATCAGCCCCAGCATTTT.

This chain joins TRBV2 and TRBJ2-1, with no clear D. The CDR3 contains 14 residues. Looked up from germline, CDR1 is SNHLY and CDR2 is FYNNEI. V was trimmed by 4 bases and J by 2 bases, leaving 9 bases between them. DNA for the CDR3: TGTGCCAGCAGTGCGGCCAGCGCCTACAATGAGCAGTTCTTC. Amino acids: CASSAASAYNEQFF.

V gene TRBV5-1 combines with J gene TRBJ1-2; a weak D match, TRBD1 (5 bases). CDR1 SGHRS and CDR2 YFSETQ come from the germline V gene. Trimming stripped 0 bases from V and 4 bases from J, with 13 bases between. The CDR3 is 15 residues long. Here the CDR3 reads CASSLGAQGGYGYTF. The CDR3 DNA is TGCGCCAGCAGCTTGGGAGCCCAGGGCGGCTATGGCTACACCTTC.

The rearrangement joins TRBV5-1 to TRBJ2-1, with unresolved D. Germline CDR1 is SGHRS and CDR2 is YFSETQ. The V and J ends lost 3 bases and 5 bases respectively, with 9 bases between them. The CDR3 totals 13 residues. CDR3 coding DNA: TGCGCCAGCAGCTGGGAACAAGACAATGAGCAGTTCTTC. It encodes CASSWEQDNEQFF. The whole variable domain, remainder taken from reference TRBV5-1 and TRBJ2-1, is KAGVTQTPRYLIKTRGQQVTLSCSPISGHRSVSWYQQTPGQGLQFLFEYFSETQRNKGNFPGRFSGRQFSNSRSEMNVSTLELGDSALYLCASSWEQDNEQFFGPGTRLTVL.